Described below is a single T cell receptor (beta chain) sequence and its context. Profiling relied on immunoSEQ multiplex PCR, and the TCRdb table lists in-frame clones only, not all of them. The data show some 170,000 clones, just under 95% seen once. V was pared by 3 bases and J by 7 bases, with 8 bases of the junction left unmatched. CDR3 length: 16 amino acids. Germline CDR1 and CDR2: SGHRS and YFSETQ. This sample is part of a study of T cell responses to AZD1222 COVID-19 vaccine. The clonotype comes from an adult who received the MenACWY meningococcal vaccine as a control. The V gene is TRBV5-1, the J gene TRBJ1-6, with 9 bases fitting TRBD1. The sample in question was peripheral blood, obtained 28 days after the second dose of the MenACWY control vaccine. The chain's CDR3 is CASSSQQGALNSPLHF. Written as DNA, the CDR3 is TGCGCCAGCAGCTCCCAACAGGGGGCCTTGAATTCACCCCTCCACTTT.